This T cell receptor (beta chain) is from a study of control samples from healthy donors and cancer patients. This clone came up a few times. The data were produced by immunoSEQ multiplex PCR, yet TCRdb's version contains in-frame clones alone and is incomplete. The data show 90,000 to 150,000 clones, approximately 89% seen once. CDR1 is MGHRA, CDR2 YSYEKL, per germline. V lost 0 bases to trimming and J lost 9 bases; unmatched junction nucleotides: 11. The CDR3 extends over 17 amino acids. V and J are TRBV4-1 and TRBJ2-3; 11 bases align to TRBD2. The TCR sequence derives from a man in his forties in good health. The sample comprised blood. For the CDR3, the DNA is TGCGCCAGCAGCCAAGATACTAGCGGGGGTAAACAGATAACGCAGTATTTT. It translates to CASSQDTSGGKQITQYF.